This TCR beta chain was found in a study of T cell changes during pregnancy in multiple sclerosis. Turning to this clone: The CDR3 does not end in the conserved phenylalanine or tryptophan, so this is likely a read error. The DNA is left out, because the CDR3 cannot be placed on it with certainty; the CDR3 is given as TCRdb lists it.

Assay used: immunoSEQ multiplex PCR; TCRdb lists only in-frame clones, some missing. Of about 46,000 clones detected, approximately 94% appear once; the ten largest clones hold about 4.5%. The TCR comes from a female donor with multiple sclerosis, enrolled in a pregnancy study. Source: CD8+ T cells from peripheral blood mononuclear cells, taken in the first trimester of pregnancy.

The CDR3 spells CASSISGQGTPQY. The chain links TRBV19 to TRBJ1-1; the table's D gene call, TRBD1, was not cross checked with the DNA. The CDR3 is 13 amino acids long, termini counted. CDR1 is LNHDA, CDR2 SQIVND, per germline (reference sequence).